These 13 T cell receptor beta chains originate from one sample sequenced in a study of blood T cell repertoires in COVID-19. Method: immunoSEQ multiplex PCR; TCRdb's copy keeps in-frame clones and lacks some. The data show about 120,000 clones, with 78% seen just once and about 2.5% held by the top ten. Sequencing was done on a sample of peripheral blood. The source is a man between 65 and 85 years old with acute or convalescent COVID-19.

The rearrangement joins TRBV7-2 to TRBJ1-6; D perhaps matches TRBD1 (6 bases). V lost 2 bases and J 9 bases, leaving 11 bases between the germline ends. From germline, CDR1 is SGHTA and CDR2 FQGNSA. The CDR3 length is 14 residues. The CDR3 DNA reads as TGTGCCAGCAGCTTATCACAGGGCACTTCACCCCTCCACTTT. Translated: CASSLSQGTSPLHF.

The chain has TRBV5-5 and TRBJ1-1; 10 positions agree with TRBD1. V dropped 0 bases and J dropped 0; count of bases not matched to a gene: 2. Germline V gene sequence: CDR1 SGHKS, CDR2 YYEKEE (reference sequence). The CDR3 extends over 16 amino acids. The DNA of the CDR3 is TGTGCCAGCAGCTTGGTTGGGACAGGGGTGAACACTGAAGCTTTCTTT. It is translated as CASSLVGTGVNTEAFF.

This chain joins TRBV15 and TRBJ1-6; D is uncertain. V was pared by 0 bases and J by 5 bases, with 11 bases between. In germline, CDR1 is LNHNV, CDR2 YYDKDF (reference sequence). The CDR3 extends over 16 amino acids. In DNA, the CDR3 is TGTGCCACCAGCAGAGAGGGTAGGAGCCATAATTCACCCCTCCACTTT. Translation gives CATSREGRSHNSPLHF.

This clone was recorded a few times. CDR3 region: CASREFTDTQYF. The CDR3 DNA reads as TGTGCCAGCAGAGAGTTCACAGATACGCAGTATTTT. The chain joins TRBV2 to TRBJ2-3; D unresolved. The CDR3 spans 12 residues. Between the trimmed V and J ends, which lost 6 bases and 2 bases, there was a span of 6 bases. Germline V CDR1 and CDR2: SNHLY, FYNNEI.

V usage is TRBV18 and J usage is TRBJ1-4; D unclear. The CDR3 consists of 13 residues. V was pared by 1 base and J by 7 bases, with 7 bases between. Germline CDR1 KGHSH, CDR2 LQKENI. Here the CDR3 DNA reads TGTGCCAGCTCACCACGGCGGGTTGAAAAACTGTTTTTT. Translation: CASSPRRVEKLFF.

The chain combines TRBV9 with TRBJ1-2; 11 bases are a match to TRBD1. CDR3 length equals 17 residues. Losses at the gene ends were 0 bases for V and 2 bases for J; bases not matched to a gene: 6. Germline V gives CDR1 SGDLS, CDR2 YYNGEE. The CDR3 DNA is TGTGCCAGCAGCGTAGCGGACAGGGGGCGAGTGAACTATGGCTACACCTTC. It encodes CASSVADRGRVNYGYTF.

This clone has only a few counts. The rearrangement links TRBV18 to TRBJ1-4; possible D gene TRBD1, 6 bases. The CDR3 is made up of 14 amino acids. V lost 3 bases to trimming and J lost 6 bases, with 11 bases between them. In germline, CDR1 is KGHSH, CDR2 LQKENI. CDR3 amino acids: CASSPRDKDEKLFF. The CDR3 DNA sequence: TGTGCCAGCTCACCCCGGGACAAGGATGAAAAACTGTTTTTT. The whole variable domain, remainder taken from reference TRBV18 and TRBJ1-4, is NAGVMQNPRHLVRRRGQEARLRCSPMKGHSHVYWYRQLPEEGLKFMVYLQKENIIDESGMPKERFSAEFPKEGPSILRIQQVVRGDSAAYFCASSPRDKDEKLFFGSGTQLSVL.

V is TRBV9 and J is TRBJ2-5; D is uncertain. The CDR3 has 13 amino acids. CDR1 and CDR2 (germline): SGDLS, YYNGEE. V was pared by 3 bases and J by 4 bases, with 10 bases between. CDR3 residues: CASSAPPGETQYF. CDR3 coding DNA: TGTGCCAGCAGCGCCCCCCCAGGAGAGACCCAGTACTTC. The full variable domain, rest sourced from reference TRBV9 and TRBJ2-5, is DSGVTQTPKHLITATGQRVTLRCSPRSGDLSVYWYQQSLDQGLQFLIQYYNGEERAKGNILERFSAQQFPDLHSELNLSSLELGDSALYFCASSAPPGETQYFGPGTRLLVL.

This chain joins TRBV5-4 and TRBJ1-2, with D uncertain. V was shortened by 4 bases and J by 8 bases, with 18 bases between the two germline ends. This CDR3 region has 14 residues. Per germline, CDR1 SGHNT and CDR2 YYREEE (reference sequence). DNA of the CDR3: TGTGCCAGCAGCCCGAATTCCGGGTCTTCGGGCTACACCTTC. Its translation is CASSPNSGSSGYTF.

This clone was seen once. The CDR3 DNA follows: TGTGCCAGCAGTGACAGGGCAGGGACAGATACGCAGTATTTT. It specifies CASSDRAGTDTQYF. The chain uses TRBV6-4 and TRBJ2-3; maybe TRBD1 (5 bases). The germline gives CDR1 MRHNA, CDR2 SNTAGT. The CDR3 is 14 amino acids. Trimming removed 2 bases at V and 3 bases at J, with 9 bases between.

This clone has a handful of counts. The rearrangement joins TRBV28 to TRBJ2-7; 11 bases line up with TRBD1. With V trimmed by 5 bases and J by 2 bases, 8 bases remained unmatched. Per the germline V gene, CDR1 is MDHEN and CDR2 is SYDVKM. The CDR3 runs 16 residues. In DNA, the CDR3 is TGTGCCAGCAGTCCGTTGGGACAGGGGGAGGCCTACGAGCAGTACTTC. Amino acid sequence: CASSPLGQGEAYEQYF.

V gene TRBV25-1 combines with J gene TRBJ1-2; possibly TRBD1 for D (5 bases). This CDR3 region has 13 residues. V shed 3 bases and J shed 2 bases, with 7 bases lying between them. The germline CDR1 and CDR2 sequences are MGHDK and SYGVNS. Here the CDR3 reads CASSDDSNYGYTF. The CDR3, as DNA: TGTGCCAGCAGTGATGACAGCAACTATGGCTACACCTTC.

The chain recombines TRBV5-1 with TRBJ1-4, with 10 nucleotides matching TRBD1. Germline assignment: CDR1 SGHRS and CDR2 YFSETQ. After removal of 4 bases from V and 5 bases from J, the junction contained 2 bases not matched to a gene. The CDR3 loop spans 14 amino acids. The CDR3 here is CASSQGQGNEKLFF. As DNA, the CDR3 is TGCGCCAGCAGCCAGGGACAGGGGAATGAAAAACTGTTTTTT.